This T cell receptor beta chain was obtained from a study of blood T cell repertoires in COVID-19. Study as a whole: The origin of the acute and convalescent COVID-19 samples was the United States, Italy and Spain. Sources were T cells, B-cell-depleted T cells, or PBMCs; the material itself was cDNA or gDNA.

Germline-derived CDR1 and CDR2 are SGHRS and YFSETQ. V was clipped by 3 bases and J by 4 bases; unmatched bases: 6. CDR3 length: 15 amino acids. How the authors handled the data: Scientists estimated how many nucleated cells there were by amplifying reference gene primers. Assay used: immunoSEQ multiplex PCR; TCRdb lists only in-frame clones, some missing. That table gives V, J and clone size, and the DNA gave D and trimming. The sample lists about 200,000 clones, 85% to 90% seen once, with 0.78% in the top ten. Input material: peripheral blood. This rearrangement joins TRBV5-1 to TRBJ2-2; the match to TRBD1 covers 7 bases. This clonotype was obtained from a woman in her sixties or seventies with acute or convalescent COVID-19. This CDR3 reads CASSSTGATTGELFF. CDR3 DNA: TGCGCCAGCAGCTCTACAGGGGCGACCACCGGGGAGCTGTTTTTT.